Sequencing of this T cell receptor beta chain was carried out in a study of T cells in Graves' hyperthyroidism and ophthalmopathy. Study-level findings and limits: Stable hyperthyroidism was told apart from ophthalmopathy by a model built on 13 V-J features. Ophthalmopathy was predicted by the model a median of about 6.7 months ahead of onset.

Many counts were recorded for this clonotype. What it binds is unknown. The study excluded patients with uncontrolled infection, other autoimmune disease, pregnancy or lactation. The germline gives CDR1 DFQATT, CDR2 SNEGSKA (reference sequence). CDR3 length: 12 amino acids. Trimming took off 5 bases at V and 6 bases at J, with 11 bases between the two ends. From RNA transcripts, TCR beta CDR3 regions were amplified. First-round RT-PCR targeting the TCR CDR3 was performed with the HTBI primer set. TCRdb re-derived calls from the multiplex PCR reads in MiXCR, one entry per CDR3 protein. The table records 350,000 to 400,000 distinct CDR3 sequences, more than 12% of them present only once.

Sequenced sample: blood. The genes are TRBV20-1 and TRBJ1-5; D not resolved. This sequence originates from a woman between 25 and 40 years old with Graves' hyperthyroidism. CDR3 sequence (DNA): TGCAGTGCTGTTGTGGGCAGTCAGCCCCAGCATTTT. Translating it yields CSAVVGSQPQHF.